This T cell receptor beta chain was identified in a study of CD4 T cells in relation to SARS-CoV-2 and coronaviruses. Notes on this clone: Antigen specificity is unknown.

General study points: SARS-CoV-2-driven expansion was significantly weaker in crossreactive than monoreactive clones.

Naive and memory CD4+ T cells were separated from cryopreserved PBMCs. CDR1 is MDHEN and CDR2 is SYDVKM in the germline V gene. The germline V and J ends were trimmed by 3 bases and 1 base, with 10 bases remaining between them. The CDR3 loop spans 14 amino acids. Using immunoSEQ multiplex PCR, the repertoire was profiled, and TCRdb retains in-frame clones only, with some absent. This sample carries 50,000 to 65,000 clones, 92% of them seen once, and the ten largest clones take approximately 0.4%. The sequence derives from an adult with COVID-19. The specimen was naive CD4+ T cells from PBMCs. Described subset: naive CD4+ T cells isolated by negative enrichment. V and J are TRBV28 and TRBJ2-7, with D unresolved. Written as DNA, the CDR3 is TGTGCCAGCAGTTTTCGCCGGAAATCCTACGAGCAGTACTTC. Amino acids: CASSFRRKSYEQYF.